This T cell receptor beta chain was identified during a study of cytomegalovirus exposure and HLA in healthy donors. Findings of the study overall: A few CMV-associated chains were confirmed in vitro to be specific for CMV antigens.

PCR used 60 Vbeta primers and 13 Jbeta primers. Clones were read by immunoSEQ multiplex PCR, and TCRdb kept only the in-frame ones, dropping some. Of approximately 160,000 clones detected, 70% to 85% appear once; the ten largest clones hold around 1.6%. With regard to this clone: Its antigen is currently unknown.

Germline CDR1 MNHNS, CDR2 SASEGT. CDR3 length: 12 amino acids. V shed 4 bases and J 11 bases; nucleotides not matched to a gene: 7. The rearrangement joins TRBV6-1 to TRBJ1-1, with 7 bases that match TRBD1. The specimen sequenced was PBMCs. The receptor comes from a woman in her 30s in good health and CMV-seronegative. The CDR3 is CASSGDRVGAFF. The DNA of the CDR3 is TGTGCCAGCAGTGGAGACAGGGTGGGGGCTTTCTTT.